Here is one T cell receptor beta chain with its context. No antigen is known for it. Approximately 210 ng DNA, 30,000 or so T cell genomes, went into each sorted-subset replicate PCR. This table comes from immunoSEQ multiplex PCR, and its TCRdb copy is limited to in-frame clones, with some not included. The top ten hold 1.2% of the sample, which has some 1.5 million clones, more than 95% seen once. The source of the sample is a study of shared clonotypes between healthy human individuals. Study conclusions and caveats: Against clonotypes common to all four donors, non-shared ones had lower generation probabilities. It was only blood that was sampled, and tissue repertoires likely differ.

This CDR3 is built from 11 residues. Trimming took off 7 bases at V and 10 bases at J, with 11 bases between the two ends. CDR1 is ENHRY, CDR2 SYGVKD, per germline. Sequencing was done on a sample of naive CD4+ T cells sorted from blood. Subset reported: CD45RA+ positively selected. The rearrangement joins TRBV10-3 to TRBJ2-1; D possibly matches TRBD1 or TRBD2 (5 bases each). The sequence was obtained from a man aged 25-45 years in good health. Written as DNA, the CDR3 is TGTGCCATCACGAGGGGCGTCGAGCAGTTCTTC. Residues: CAITRGVEQFF.